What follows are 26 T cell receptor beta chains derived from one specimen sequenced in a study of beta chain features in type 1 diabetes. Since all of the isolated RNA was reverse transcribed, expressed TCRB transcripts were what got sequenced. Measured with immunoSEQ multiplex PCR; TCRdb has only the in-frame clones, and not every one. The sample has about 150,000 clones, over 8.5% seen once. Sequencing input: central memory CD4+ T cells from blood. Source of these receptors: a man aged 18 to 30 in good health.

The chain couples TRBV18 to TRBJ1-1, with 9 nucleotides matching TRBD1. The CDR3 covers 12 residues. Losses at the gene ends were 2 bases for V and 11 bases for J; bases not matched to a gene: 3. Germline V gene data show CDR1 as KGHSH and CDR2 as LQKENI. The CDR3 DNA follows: TGTGCCAGCTCACCAGGGACAGGGCTGGCTTTCTTT. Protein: CASSPGTGLAFF.

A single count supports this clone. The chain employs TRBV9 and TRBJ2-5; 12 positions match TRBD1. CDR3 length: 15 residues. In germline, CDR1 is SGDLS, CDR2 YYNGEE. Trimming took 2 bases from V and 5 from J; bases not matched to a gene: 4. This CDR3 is CASSVRDRGLETQYF. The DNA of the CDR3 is TGTGCCAGCAGCGTCCGGGACAGGGGGCTGGAGACCCAGTACTTC.

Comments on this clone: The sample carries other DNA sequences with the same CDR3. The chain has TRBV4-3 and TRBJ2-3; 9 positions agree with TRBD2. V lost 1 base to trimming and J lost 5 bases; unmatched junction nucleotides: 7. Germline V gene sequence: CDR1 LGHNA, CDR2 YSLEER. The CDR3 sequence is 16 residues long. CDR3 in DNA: TGCGCCAGCAGCCAAGTAGGCCTAGCGGGGCGAGATACGCAGTATTTT. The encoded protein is CASSQVGLAGRDTQYF.

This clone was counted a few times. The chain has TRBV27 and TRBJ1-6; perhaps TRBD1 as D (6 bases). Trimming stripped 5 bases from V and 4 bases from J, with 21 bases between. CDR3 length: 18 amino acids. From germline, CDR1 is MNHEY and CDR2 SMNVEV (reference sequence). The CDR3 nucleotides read TGTGCCAGCAGTGGGGAATCAAGGACAGCCTCTTATAATTCACCCCTCCACTTT. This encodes CASSGESRTASYNSPLHF.

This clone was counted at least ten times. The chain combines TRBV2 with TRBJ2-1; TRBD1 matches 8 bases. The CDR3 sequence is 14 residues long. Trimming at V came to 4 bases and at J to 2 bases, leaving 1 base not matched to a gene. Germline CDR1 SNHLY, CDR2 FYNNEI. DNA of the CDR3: TGTGCCAGCAGTGGGGACAGGACCTACAATGAGCAGTTCTTC. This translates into CASSGDRTYNEQFF.

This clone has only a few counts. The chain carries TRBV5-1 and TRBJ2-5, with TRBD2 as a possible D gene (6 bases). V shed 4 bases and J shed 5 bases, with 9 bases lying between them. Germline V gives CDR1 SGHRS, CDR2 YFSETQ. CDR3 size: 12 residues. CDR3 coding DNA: TGCGCCAGCAGCACGGAGGGGGAGACCCAGTACTTC. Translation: CASSTEGETQYF.

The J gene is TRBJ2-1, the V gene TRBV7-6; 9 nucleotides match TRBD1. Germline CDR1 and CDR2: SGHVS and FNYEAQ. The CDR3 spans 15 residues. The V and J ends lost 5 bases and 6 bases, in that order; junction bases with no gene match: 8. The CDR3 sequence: CASSPGQGVVNEQFF. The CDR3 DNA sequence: TGTGCCAGCAGCCCGGGACAGGGCGTCGTCAATGAGCAGTTCTTC.

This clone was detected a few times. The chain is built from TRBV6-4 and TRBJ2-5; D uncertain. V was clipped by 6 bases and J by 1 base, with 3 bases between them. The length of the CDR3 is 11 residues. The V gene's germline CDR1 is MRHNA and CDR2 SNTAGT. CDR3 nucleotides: TGTGCCAGCAGCGTCCAAGAGACCCAGTACTTC. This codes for CASSVQETQYF.

CDR3 sequence (DNA): TGTGCCAGCAGCTTGACAGGGGAGACCGGGGAGCTGTTTTTT. It is translated as CASSLTGETGELFF. The genes are TRBV7-2 and TRBJ2-2; 8 bases agree with TRBD1. The trim removed 3 bases at V and 5 bases at J, leaving 2 bases unmatched. The CDR3 sequence is 14 residues long. Germline-derived CDR1 and CDR2 are SGHTA and FQGNSA.

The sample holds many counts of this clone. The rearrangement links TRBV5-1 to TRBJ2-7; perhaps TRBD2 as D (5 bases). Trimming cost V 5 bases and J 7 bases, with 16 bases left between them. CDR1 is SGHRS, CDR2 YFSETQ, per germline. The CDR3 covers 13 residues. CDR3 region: CASSRLVPGEQYF. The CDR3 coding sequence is TGCGCCAGCAGTCGGCTGGTGCCGGGGGAGCAGTACTTC.

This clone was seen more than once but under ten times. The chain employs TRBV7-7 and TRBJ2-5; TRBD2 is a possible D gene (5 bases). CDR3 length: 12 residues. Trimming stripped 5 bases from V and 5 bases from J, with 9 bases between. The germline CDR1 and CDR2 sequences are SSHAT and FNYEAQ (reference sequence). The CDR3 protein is CASSAGGETQYF. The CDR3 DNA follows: TGTGCCAGCAGCGCGGGCGGGGAGACCCAGTACTTC. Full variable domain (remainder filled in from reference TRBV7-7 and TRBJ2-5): GAGVSQSPRYKVTKRGQDVTLRCDPISSHATLYWYQQALGQGPEFLTYFNYEAQPDKSGLPSDRFSAERPEGSISTLTIQRTEQRDSAMYRCASSAGGETQYFGPGTRLLVL.

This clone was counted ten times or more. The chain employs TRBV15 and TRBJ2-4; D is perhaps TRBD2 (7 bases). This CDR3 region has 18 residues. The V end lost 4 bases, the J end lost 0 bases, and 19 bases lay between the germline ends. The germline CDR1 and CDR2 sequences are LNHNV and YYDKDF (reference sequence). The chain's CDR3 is CATSTDRGGHLAKNIQYF. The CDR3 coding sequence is TGTGCCACCAGCACCGACCGCGGGGGACACTTAGCCAAAAACATTCAGTACTTC.

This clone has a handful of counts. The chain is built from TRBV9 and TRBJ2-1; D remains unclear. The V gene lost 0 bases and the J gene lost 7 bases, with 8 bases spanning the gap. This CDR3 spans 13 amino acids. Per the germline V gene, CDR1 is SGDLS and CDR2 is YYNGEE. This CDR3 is CASSVALRNEQFF. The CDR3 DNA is TGTGCCAGCAGCGTAGCACTACGGAATGAGCAGTTCTTC.

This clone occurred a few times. CDR3 sequence: CASSLRQVNTEAFF. CDR3 coding DNA: TGTGCCAGCAGCTTACGACAGGTGAACACTGAAGCTTTCTTT. V gene TRBV7-2 combines with J gene TRBJ1-1; perhaps TRBD1 as D (6 bases). CDR3 size: 14 residues. With 2 bases removed from V and 0 bases from J, the gap between germline ends came to 7 bases. Germline V gives CDR1 SGHTA, CDR2 FQGNSA.

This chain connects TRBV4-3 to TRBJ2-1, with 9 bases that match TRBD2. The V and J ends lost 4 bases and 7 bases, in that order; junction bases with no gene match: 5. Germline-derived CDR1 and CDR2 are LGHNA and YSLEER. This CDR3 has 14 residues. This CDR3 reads CASSLGLAPNEQFF. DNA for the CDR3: TGCGCCAGCAGCCTGGGACTAGCCCCTAATGAGCAGTTCTTC.

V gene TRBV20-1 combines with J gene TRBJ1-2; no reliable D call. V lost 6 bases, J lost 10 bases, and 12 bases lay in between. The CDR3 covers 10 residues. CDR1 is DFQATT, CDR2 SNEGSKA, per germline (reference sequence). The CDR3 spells CSAQKPFYTF. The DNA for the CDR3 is TGCAGTGCCCAGAAACCGTTCTACACCTTC.

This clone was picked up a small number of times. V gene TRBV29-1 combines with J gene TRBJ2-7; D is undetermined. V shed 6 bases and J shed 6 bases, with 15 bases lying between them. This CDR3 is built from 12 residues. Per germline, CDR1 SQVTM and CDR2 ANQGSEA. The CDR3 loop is CSVAGRPSEQYF. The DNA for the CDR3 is TGCAGCGTCGCAGGCCGCCCTTCCGAGCAGTACTTC.

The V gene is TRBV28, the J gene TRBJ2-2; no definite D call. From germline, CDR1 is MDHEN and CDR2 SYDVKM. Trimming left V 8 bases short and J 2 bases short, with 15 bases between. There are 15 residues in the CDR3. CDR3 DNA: TGTGCCAGCTGGGCTCGACAAGCAAACACCGGGGAGCTGTTTTTT. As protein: CASWARQANTGELFF.

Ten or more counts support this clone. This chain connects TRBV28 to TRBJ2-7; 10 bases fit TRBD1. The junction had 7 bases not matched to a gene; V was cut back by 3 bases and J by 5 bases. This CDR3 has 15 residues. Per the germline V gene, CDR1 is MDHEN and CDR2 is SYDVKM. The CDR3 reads CASSFIRDRGHEQYF. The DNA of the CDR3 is TGTGCCAGCAGTTTCATCCGGGACAGGGGTCACGAGCAGTACTTC.

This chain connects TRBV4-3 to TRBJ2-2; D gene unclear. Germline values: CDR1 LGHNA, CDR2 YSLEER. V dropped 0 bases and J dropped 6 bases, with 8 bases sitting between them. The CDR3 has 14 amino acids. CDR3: CASSQELLPGELFF. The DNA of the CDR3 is TGCGCCAGCAGCCAAGAATTGCTGCCCGGGGAGCTGTTTTTT.

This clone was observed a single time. The CDR3 DNA reads as TGTGCCAGCAGTGTCTCGACAGGGGCCTATGGCTACACCTTC. This translates into CASSVSTGAYGYTF. This chain connects TRBV6-4 to TRBJ1-2; TRBD1 aligns across 8 bases. CDR3 length: 14 residues. Germline CDR1 and CDR2: MRHNA and SNTAGT. Trimming took 4 bases from V and 4 from J; bases not matched to a gene: 5.

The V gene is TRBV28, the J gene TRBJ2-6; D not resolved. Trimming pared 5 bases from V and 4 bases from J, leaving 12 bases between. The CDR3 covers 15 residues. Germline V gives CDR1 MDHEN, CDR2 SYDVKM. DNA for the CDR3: TGTGCCAGCAGTCCCCGGGTCACCGGGGCCAACGTCCTGACTTTC. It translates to CASSPRVTGANVLTF.

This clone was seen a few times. The CDR3 loop is CASSLVGARYEQYF. In DNA form, the CDR3 reads TGTGCCAGCAGCTTAGTCGGGGCTCGGTACGAGCAGTACTTC. The chain recombines TRBV5-6 with TRBJ2-7; TRBD1 or TRBD2 may be the D gene (5 bases each). Trimming took off 2 bases at V and 4 bases at J, with 13 bases between the two ends. The CDR3 length is 14 residues. Germline lookup yields CDR1 SGHDT and CDR2 YYEEEE.

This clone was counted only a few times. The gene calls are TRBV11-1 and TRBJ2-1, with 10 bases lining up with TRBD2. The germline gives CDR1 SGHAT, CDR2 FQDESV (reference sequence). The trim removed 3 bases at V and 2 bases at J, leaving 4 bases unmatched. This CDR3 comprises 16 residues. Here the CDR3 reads CASSLETSGTYNEQFF. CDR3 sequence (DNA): TGTGCCAGCAGCTTGGAAACTAGCGGGACCTACAATGAGCAGTTCTTC.

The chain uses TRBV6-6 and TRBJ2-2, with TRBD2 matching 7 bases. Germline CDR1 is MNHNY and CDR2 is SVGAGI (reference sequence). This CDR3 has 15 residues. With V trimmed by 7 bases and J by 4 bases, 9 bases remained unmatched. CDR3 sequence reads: CASTYRTSSTGELFF. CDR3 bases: TGTGCCAGCACCTACCGGACTAGTTCCACCGGGGAGCTGTTTTTT.

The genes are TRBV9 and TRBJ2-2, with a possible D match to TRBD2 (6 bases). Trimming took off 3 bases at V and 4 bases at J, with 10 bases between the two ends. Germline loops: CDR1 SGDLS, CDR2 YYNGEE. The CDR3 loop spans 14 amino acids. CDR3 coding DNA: TGTGCCAGCAGCGGACTAGTAGGCACCGGGGAGCTGTTTTTT. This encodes CASSGLVGTGELFF. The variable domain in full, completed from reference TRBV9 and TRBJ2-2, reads DSGVTQTPKHLITATGQRVTLRCSPRSGDLSVYWYQQSLDQGLQFLIQYYNGEERAKGNILERFSAQQFPDLHSELNLSSLELGDSALYFCASSGLVGTGELFFGEGSRLTVL.